The source of this TCR beta chain is a study of cytomegalovirus exposure and HLA in healthy donors. PCR used 60 Vbeta primers and 13 Jbeta primers. Clones were read by immunoSEQ multiplex PCR, and TCRdb kept only the in-frame ones, dropping some. The sample carries about 130,000 clones, 85% to 90% recorded once. CDR1 and CDR2 from the germline V gene are SGHRS and YFSETQ. This CDR3 has 15 residues. V lost 4 bases and J 2 bases, leaving 12 bases between the germline ends. The specimen was PBMCs. V gene TRBV5-1 combines with J gene TRBJ2-2, with a tentative D call TRBD2 (6 bases). The receptor was isolated from a woman in her 30s in good health and CMV-seropositive. The CDR3 region is CASSPRAGNTGELFF. The DNA for the CDR3 is TGCGCCAGCAGCCCTCGTGCGGGAAACACCGGGGAGCTGTTTTTT.